The 27 T cell receptor beta chains below were found in one sample sequenced in a study of early T cells in non-severe SARS-CoV-2 infection. In TCRdb, the 5' RACE reads were re-called with MiXCR into one record per CDR3 protein. The sample includes about 72,000 distinct CDR3 sequences, 10% of them seen just once. Sample: whole blood, taken at baseline. These receptors came from an adult who was a healthcare worker with PCR-confirmed SARS-CoV-2 infection or an uninfected control (not recorded which).

The chain combines TRBV7-8 with TRBJ2-5; D is unresolved. The CDR3 contains 14 residues. Trimming took off 2 bases at V and 2 bases at J, with 9 bases between the two ends. In germline, CDR1 is SGHVS, CDR2 FQNEAQ. The CDR3 spells CASSLSVEQETQYF. The CDR3 bases are TGTGCCAGCAGCTTATCTGTTGAACAAGAGACCCAGTACTTC.

The V call is TRBV24-1, the J call TRBJ2-2; the D is unclear. CDR1 KGHDR and CDR2 SFDVKD come from the germline V gene. Deletions cut 3 bases from V and 2 bases from J, with 6 bases between. CDR3 length: 14 residues. The DNA of the CDR3 is TGTGCCACCAGTGATCCCAGAAACACCGGGGAGCTGTTTTTT. Translation gives CATSDPRNTGELFF.

This clonotype was counted between two and nine times. This chain uses TRBV19 with TRBJ2-7; 10 bases line up with TRBD2. V was pared by 4 bases and J by 1 base, with 7 bases of the junction left unmatched. CDR1 and CDR2 (germline): LNHDA, SQIVND (reference sequence). There are 16 residues in the CDR3. CDR3: CASSTSSSGGSYEQYF. The CDR3 bases are TGTGCCAGTAGTACCTCCTCTAGCGGGGGTTCCTACGAGCAGTACTTC. Together with reference TRBV19 and TRBJ2-7, the CDR3 gives the full variable domain: DGGITQSPKYLFRKEGQNVTLSCEQNLNHDAMYWYRQDPGQGLRLIYYSQIVNDFQKGDIAEGYSVSREKKESFPLTVTSAQKNPTAFYLCASSTSSSGGSYEQYFGPGTRLTVT.

This clonotype has more than one count but fewer than ten. This sequence joins TRBV6-6 and TRBJ1-5; tentative D call: TRBD1 (5 bases). The CDR3 totals 18 residues. Trimming shortened V by 0 bases and J by 9 bases, and 24 bases separated the two germline ends. Germline V CDR1 and CDR2: MNHNY, SVGAGI (reference sequence). CDR3 DNA: TGTGCCAGCAGTTACTCGTTATTGGCTACTTCTGGGGGGTCGCCCCAGCATTTT. Protein: CASSYSLLATSGGSPQHF.

This clonotype was seen ten or more times. V usage is TRBV6-2 or TRBV6-3 and J usage is TRBJ2-1, with a tentative D call TRBD1 (6 bases). The CDR3 has 13 residues. CDR1 MNHEY and CDR2 SVGEGT come from the germline V gene. V was pared by 6 bases and J by 8 bases, with 14 bases between. The CDR3 DNA sequence: TGTGCCAGCAGCCTCCTCTCAGGGGATGAGCAGTTCTTC. Residues: CASSLLSGDEQFF.

This clonotype was detected a few times. The chain recombines TRBV5-4 with TRBJ2-7; 11 bases map to TRBD2. The germline V gene encodes CDR1 SGHNT and CDR2 YYREEE (reference sequence). The CDR3 length is 16 residues. Germline trimming cut 7 bases from V and 6 bases from J; bases unmatched to any gene: 15. The CDR3 is CASGLPLAGAFAEQYF. The CDR3 DNA is TGTGCCAGCGGACTTCCACTAGCGGGGGCTTTCGCCGAGCAGTACTTC.

The sample holds many counts of this clonotype. V gene TRBV9 combines with J gene TRBJ2-5; a weak D match, TRBD1 (5 bases). Trimming removed 0 bases at V and 12 bases at J, with 15 bases between. Germline V gives CDR1 SGDLS, CDR2 YYNGEE. This CDR3 is built from 13 residues. The CDR3 region has the DNA TGTGCCAGCAGCGTAGCGGTTGGGCAGGGAAAGTACTTC. This encodes CASSVAVGQGKYF.

This clonotype was observed a handful of times. This chain connects TRBV3-1 to TRBJ2-3; maybe TRBD1 (5 bases). Germline CDR1 is LGHDT and CDR2 is YNNKEL (reference sequence). V lost 5 bases to trimming and J lost 0 bases, with 15 bases between them. CDR3 length equals 16 residues. Here the CDR3 reads CASSSHDSSSTDTQYF. In nucleotides, the CDR3 is TGTGCCAGCAGCTCTCATGACAGCTCTAGCACAGATACGCAGTATTTT.

The V gene is TRBV27, the J gene TRBJ2-7; tentative D call: TRBD1 (5 bases). V lost 3 bases and J lost 2, with 14 bases in between. Per the germline V gene, CDR1 is MNHEY and CDR2 is SMNVEV (reference sequence). The CDR3 covers 15 residues. The CDR3 DNA is TGTGCCAGCAGTTTCCTCCAACAGGCGACCTACGAGCAGTACTTC. Residues: CASSFLQQATYEQYF.

This chain links TRBV28 with TRBJ2-1, with TRBD2 matching over 7 bases. CDR3 length: 13 amino acids. With V trimmed by 8 bases and J by 5 bases, 6 bases remained unmatched. The germline V gene encodes CDR1 MDHEN and CDR2 SYDVKM. CDR3 sequence (DNA): TGTGCCAGCCGGACGGGAGGCCACAATGAGCAGTTCTTC. Protein sequence: CASRTGGHNEQFF.

This clonotype was counted only a few times. The chain uses TRBV9 and TRBJ2-7; D may be TRBD1 (5 bases). There are 13 residues in the CDR3. The V end lost 0 bases, the J end lost 6 bases, and 10 bases lay between the germline ends. Germline V gives CDR1 SGDLS, CDR2 YYNGEE. The chain's CDR3 is CASSVGSQGEQYF. The CDR3 DNA sequence: TGTGCCAGCAGCGTAGGCAGTCAGGGCGAGCAGTACTTC.

A single count supports this clonotype. The chain combines TRBV4-1 with TRBJ2-1; 9 bases line up with TRBD1. V was pared by 5 bases and J by 3 bases, with 14 bases of the junction left unmatched. The length of the CDR3 is 18 residues. Germline V CDR1 and CDR2: MGHRA, YSYEKL. The CDR3 DNA sequence: TGCGCCAGCAGCGACAGCTCCAGGGGACAGGGACTCTACAATGAGCAGTTCTTC. This codes for CASSDSSRGQGLYNEQFF.

The table lists this clonotype with a few counts. This rearrangement joins TRBV20-1 to TRBJ2-7; D uncertain. Per the germline V gene, CDR1 is DFQATT and CDR2 is SNEGSKA (reference sequence). This CDR3 spans 12 amino acids. V shed 3 bases and J shed 5 bases, with 11 bases lying between them. This chain's CDR3 is CSASPSLNEQYF. The CDR3 nucleotides are TGCAGTGCTAGTCCATCTTTGAACGAGCAGTACTTC.

The V call is TRBV30, the J call TRBJ1-2, with 9 bases aligning to TRBD1. Germline assignment: CDR1 GTSNPN and CDR2 SVGIG (reference sequence). The CDR3 spans 11 residues. The J segment lost 6 bases and the V segment lost 5 bases, leaving 1 base of the junction unmatched. The DNA of the CDR3 is TGTGCCTGGGGACAGGGGAATGGCTACACCTTC. Protein sequence: CAWGQGNGYTF.

The table lists this clonotype with a few counts. This chain connects TRBV20-1 to TRBJ2-3; D perhaps matches TRBD1 (5 bases). The CDR3 runs 14 residues. Germline CDR1 DFQATT, CDR2 SNEGSKA (reference sequence). Trimming took 1 base from V and 2 from J, leaving 10 bases between them. The CDR3 sequence is CSARVPGNTDTQYF. Written as DNA, the CDR3 is TGCAGTGCTAGAGTCCCAGGGAACACAGATACGCAGTATTTT.

The genes are TRBV6-5 and TRBJ1-1; possibly TRBD1 for D (5 bases). V was clipped by 2 bases and J by 1 base, with 5 bases between them. The CDR3 totals 13 residues. Germline assignment: CDR1 MNHEY and CDR2 SVGAGI. The CDR3 sequence: CASSYQGNTEAFF. CDR3 nucleotide sequence: TGTGCCAGCAGTTACCAGGGGAACACTGAAGCTTTCTTT.

This clonotype was observed at least ten times. The chain carries TRBV6-2 or TRBV6-3 and TRBJ2-1, with 8 bases matching TRBD1. The junction had 8 bases not matched to a gene; V was cut back by 6 bases and J by 4 bases. Germline V gene sequence: CDR1 MNHEY, CDR2 SVGEGT. The CDR3 consists of 15 residues. CDR3: CASRRQGQLYNEQFF. CDR3 nucleotides: TGTGCCAGCAGGAGACAGGGGCAACTTTACAATGAGCAGTTCTTC.

This clonotype has more than one count but fewer than ten. No DNA is shown, since the ends of the CDR3 on it are uncertain; the CDR3 is the one TCRdb lists. J is TRBJ2-7 and V is TRBV20-1; TRBD1 is the table's D call and was not checked against the DNA. The CDR3 totals 15 residues, both ends included. Germline V CDR1 and CDR2: DFQATT, SNEGSKA (reference sequence). CDR3 sequence: CSARDLSGPAYEQYF.

This chain uses TRBV18 with TRBJ1-2; D remains unclear. From germline, CDR1 is KGHSH and CDR2 LQKENI. This CDR3 has 16 amino acids. Trimming removed 0 bases from V and 6 bases from J, with 17 bases in between. CDR3 DNA: TGTGCCAGCTCACCACCTATTGACGGGGTACCCGATGGCTACACCTTC. Translating it yields CASSPPIDGVPDGYTF.

The rearrangement uses TRBV12-3 or TRBV12-4 and TRBJ1-2; 11 bases are a match to TRBD1. The junction had 5 bases not matched to a gene; V was cut back by 2 bases and J by 6 bases. CDR3 length: 15 residues. CDR3 in amino acids: CASSLMGQGVHGYTF. CDR3 DNA sequence: TGTGCCAGCAGTTTAATGGGACAGGGGGTCCATGGCTACACCTTC.

The chain employs TRBV27 and TRBJ2-7; 7 positions match TRBD1. The CDR3 has 13 residues. With V trimmed by 7 bases and J by 7 bases, 10 bases remained unmatched. Germline loops: CDR1 MNHEY, CDR2 SMNVEV (reference sequence). CDR3 sequence (DNA): TGTGCCAGCAATTTGACAGGGCGCGAGGAGCAGTACTTC. Translated: CASNLTGREEQYF.

This clonotype has at least ten counts. The rearrangement joins TRBV5-1 to TRBJ2-1; no clear D gene. V was pared by 4 bases and J by 4 bases, with 3 bases between. The germline V gene has CDR1 SGHRS and CDR2 YFSETQ. The CDR3 contains 11 residues. The DNA of the CDR3 is TGCGCCAGCAGCCTGTACAATGAGCAGTTCTTC. Protein product: CASSLYNEQFF.

This clonotype showed up just a few times. V and J are TRBV6-1 and TRBJ2-1; TRBD2 aligns across 10 bases. V lost 10 bases and J lost 3; bases outside the gene matches: 3. The CDR3 is made up of 13 amino acids. Germline V gene lookup returns CDR1 MNHNS and CDR2 SASEGT. The CDR3 reads CATRTSGYNEQFF. The CDR3 coding sequence is TGTGCCACCCGGACTAGCGGCTACAATGAGCAGTTCTTC.

The V gene is TRBV20-1, the J gene TRBJ1-1; D might be TRBD1 (6 bases). Trimming took off 5 bases at V and 4 bases at J, with 14 bases between the two ends. The germline V gene encodes CDR1 DFQATT and CDR2 SNEGSKA (reference sequence). CDR3 length: 13 amino acids. Written as DNA, the CDR3 is TGCAGTGCTGATGGGGGGGGCGGCACTGAAGCTTTCTTT. It is translated as CSADGGGGTEAFF.

The chain uses TRBV6-5 and TRBJ1-5, with D tentatively TRBD1 (5 bases). The length of the CDR3 is 17 residues. The germline gives CDR1 MNHEY, CDR2 SVGAGI. V lost 5 bases to trimming and J lost 9 bases, with 26 bases between them. The CDR3 coding sequence is TGTGCCAGCAGTCGTACCCATGAGGGGCGAAATTCGCGGCCCCAGCATTTT. It codes for CASSRTHEGRNSRPQHF.

This clonotype was seen at least ten times. The rearrangement uses TRBV5-4 and TRBJ1-1, with a weak D call TRBD1 (6 bases). CDR1 is SGHNT and CDR2 is YYREEE in the germline V gene (reference sequence). With 3 bases removed from V and 1 base from J, the gap between germline ends came to 10 bases. The CDR3 has 14 amino acids. The CDR3 region is CASSWGLGNTEAFF. The CDR3 DNA reads TGTGCCAGCAGCTGGGGGCTAGGGAACACTGAAGCTTTCTTT.

The rearrangement uses TRBV12-3 or TRBV12-4 and TRBJ1-2; TRBD1 matches 9 bases. V trimming: 6 bases; J trimming: 6 bases; junction bases outside the gene matches: 11. CDR3 length equals 15 residues. CDR3 DNA: TGTGCCAGCAGCGTCACCGGGACAGGGTGGGATGGCTACACCTTC. This translates into CASSVTGTGWDGYTF.